This T cell receptor beta chain is from a study of blood T cell repertoires in COVID-19. Libraries were prepared by immunoSEQ multiplex PCR; TCRdb keeps only in-frame clonotypes and omits some of them. Of around 300,000 clones listed, 70% to 90% are singletons. The CDR3 consists of 13 residues. Trimming left V 5 bases short and J 5 bases short, with 9 bases between. CDR1 MNHEY and CDR2 SMNVEV come from the germline V gene (reference sequence). The sample was peripheral blood. This receptor was taken from a man aged 18 to 29 with active or convalescent COVID-19. This rearrangement joins TRBV27 to TRBJ2-2; D is possibly TRBD2 (6 bases). DNA of the CDR3: TGTGCCAGCAGTGGAGGGCCTACCGGGGAGCTGTTTTTT. It specifies CASSGGPTGELFF.